This T cell receptor (beta chain) is from a study of Ad26.COV2.S vaccination and SARS-CoV-2 variants. About the research overall: Intramuscularly, Ad26.COV2.S was given either once or twice, 56 days apart.

Treatment of the sample: some 20 received Ad26.COV2.S at low or high dose, single or two shots; roughly five received placebo; per-sample allocation not given. Samples came from day 63 after the first vaccine or placebo injection. Recruitment in Boston yielded a donor of adult age, 18-55 years. This clone was picked up a small number of times. Its antigen remains unidentified. This CDR3 has 19 amino acids. Notes on the study in general: Participants given vaccine showed non-spike TCR breadth similar to that of placebo recipients. An underestimation of total T cell responses may have resulted from the TCR breadth and depth analyses.

The repertoire was sequenced with immunoSEQ multiplex PCR; TCRdb's copy has only in-frame clones and lacks some. The sample has 250,000 to 300,000 clones; over 75% are singletons. The receptor's source is a person between 18 and 60 years old who received the Ad26.COV2.S COVID-19 vaccine or a placebo. J is TRBJ1-5 and V is TRBV21-1; TRBD1, the table's D call, was not compared with the DNA. TRBV21-1 is given as a pseudogene. The starting material was peripheral blood, obtained in a trial of Ad26.COV2.S vaccine versus placebo. The CDR3 is CASSKVECGAGTENQPQHF. The CDR3, as DNA: TGTGCCAGCAGCAAAGTAGAATGCGGGGCCGGGACAGAGAATCAGCCCCAGCATTTT.